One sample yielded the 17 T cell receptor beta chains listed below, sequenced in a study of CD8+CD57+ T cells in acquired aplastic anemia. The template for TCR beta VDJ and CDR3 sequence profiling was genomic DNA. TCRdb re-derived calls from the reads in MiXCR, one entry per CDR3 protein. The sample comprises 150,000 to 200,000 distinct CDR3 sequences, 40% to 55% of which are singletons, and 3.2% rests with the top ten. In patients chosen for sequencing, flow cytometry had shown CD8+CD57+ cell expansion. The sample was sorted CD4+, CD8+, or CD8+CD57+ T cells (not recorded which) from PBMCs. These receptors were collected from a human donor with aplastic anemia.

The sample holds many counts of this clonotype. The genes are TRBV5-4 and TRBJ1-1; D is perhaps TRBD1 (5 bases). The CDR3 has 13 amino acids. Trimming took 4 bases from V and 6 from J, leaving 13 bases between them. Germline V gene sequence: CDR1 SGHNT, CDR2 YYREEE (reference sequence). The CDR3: CASSGGQGPEAFF. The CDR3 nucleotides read TGTGCCAGCAGCGGCGGGCAGGGCCCTGAAGCTTTCTTT.

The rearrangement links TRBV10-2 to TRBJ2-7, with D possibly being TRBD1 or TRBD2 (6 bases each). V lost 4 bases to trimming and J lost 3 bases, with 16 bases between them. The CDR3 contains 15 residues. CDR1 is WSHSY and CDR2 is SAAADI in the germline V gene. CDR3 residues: CASSGGGTTFYEQYF. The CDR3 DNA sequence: TGCGCCAGCAGTGGAGGGGGGACGACCTTCTACGAGCAGTACTTC.

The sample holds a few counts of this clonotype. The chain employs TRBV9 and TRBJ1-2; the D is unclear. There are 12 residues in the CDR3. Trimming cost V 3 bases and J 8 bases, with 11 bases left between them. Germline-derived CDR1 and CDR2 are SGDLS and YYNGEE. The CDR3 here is CASSASSRGYTF. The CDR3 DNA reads TGTGCCAGCAGCGCTAGTTCCCGCGGCTACACCTTC.

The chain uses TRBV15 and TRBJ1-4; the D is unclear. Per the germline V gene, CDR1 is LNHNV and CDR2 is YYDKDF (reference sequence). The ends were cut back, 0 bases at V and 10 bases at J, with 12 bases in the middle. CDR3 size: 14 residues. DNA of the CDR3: TGTGCCACCAGCAGAGATGGTTGGCATGGAAAACTGTTTTTT. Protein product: CATSRDGWHGKLFF.

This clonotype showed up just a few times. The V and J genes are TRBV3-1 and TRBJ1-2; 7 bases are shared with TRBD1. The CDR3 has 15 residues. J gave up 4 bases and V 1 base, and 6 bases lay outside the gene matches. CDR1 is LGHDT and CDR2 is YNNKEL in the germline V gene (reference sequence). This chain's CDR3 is CASSQAAGGVYGYTF. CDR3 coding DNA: TGTGCCAGCAGCCAAGCTGCAGGGGGAGTCTATGGCTACACCTTC.

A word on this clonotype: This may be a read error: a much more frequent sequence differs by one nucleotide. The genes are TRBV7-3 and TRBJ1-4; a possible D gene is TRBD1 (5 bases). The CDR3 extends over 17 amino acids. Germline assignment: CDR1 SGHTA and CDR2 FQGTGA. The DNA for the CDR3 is TGTGCCAGGGAAGAAGGGGCCCACGGTGCAACTAATGAAAAACCGTTTTTT. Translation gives CAREEGAHGATNEKPFF.

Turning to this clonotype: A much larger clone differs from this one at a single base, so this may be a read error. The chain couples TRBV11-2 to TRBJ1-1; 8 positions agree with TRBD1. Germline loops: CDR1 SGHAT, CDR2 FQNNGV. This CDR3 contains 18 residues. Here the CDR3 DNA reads TGTACCAGCAGCCTTCGCGACAGGGGCCGTCGACTCTCAAATGAAGCTTTCTTT. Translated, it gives CTSSLRDRGRRLSNEAFF.

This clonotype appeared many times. CDR3 sequence: CASSFSRETYTF. CDR3 in DNA: TGTGCCAGCAGCTTTAGCAGAGAAACGTACACCTTC. The chain joins TRBV11-1 to TRBJ1-2, with D unclear. The length of the CDR3 is 12 residues. The germline V gene has CDR1 SGHAT and CDR2 FQDESV (reference sequence). Trimming cost V 3 bases and J 11 bases, with 13 bases left between them.

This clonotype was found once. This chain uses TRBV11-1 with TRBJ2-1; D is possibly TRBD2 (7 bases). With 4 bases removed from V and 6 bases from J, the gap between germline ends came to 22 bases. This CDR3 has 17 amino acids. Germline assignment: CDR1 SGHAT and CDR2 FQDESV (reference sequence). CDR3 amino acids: CASSSPSGLGGINEQFF. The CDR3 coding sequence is TGTGCCAGCAGCTCCCCCTCCGGACTAGGGGGGATCAATGAGCAGTTCTTC.

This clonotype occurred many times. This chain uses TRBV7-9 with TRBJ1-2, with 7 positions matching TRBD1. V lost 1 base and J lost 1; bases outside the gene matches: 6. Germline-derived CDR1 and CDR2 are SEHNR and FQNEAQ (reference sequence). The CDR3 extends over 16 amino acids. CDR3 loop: CASSLGGTANNYGYTF. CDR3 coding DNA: TGTGCCAGCAGCTTAGGGGGGACAGCCAATAACTATGGCTACACCTTC.

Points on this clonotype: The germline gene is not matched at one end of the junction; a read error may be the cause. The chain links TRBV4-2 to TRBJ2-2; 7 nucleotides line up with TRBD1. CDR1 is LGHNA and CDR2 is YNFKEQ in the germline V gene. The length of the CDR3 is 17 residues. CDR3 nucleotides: TGTGCCAGCAGCCTCCGCCCCGGGACAGCGAACACCGGGGAGCTGGTTTTT. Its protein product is CASSLRPGTANTGELVF.

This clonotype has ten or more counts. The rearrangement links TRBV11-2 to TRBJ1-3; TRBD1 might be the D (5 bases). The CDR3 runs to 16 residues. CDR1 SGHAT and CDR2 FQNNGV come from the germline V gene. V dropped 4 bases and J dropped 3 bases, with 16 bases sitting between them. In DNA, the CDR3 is TGTGCCAGCAGCTCAACAGGTGCAACGTATGGAAACACCATATATTTT. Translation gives CASSSTGATYGNTIYF.

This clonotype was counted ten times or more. The CDR3 coding sequence is TGTGCCACCAGAACGGGAGCAGGTTCCTACGAGCAGTACTTC. Its translation: CATRTGAGSYEQYF. This sequence joins TRBV10-3 and TRBJ2-7, with D possibly TRBD2 on 6 matching bases. The CDR3 has 14 amino acids. V was trimmed by 10 bases and J by 1 base, leaving 17 bases between them. CDR1 ENHRY and CDR2 SYGVKD come from the germline V gene.

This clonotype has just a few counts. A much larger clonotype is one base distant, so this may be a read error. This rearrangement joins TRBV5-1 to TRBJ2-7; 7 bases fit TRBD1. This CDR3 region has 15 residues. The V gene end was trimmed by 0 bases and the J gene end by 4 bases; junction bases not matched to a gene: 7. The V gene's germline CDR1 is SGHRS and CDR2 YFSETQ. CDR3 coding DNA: TGCGCCAGCAGCTTGGGGATAGGGGGCTCATACGAGCAGTACTTC. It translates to CASSLGIGGSYEQYF.

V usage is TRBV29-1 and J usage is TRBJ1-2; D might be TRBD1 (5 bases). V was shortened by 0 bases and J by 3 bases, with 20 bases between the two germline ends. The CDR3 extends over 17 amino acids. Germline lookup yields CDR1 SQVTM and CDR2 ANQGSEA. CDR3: CSVEDLNKKGLDYGYTF. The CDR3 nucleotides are TGCAGCGTTGAAGATCTAAATAAGAAGGGGTTGGACTATGGCTACACCTTC.

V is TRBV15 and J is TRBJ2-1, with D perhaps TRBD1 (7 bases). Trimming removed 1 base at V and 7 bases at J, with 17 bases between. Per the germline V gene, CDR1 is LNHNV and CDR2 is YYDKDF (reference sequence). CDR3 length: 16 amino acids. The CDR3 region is CATSRALEGAGNEQFF. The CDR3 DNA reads TGTGCCACCAGCAGAGCCTTGGAGGGGGCAGGGAATGAGCAGTTCTTC.

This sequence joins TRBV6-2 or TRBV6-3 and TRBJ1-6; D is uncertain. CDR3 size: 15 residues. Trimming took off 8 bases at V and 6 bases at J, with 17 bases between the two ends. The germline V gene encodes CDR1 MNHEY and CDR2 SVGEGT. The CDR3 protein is CASRASGNPNSPLHF. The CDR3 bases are TGTGCCAGCCGGGCCTCGGGGAACCCTAATTCACCCCTCCACTTT.